A single sample is the source of the 10 T cell receptor beta chains below, sequenced in a study of tumor-infiltrating lymphocytes in primary liver carcinoma (dated by TCRdb to the late 2010s). Blood RNA was extracted from unsorted whole blood using TRIzol reagent, and germline DNA was obtained with the DNeasy Blood & Tissue kit. The data were produced on an Illumina HiSeq 2500. TCRbeta-specific cDNA was reverse-transcribed from 500 ng total RNA using a constant-region primer and ProtoScript II reverse transcriptase. Construction of the TCRbeta libraries relied on three nested rounds of multiplex PCR, following a slightly modified ARM-PCR procedure. Each of the first two PCR rounds ran for approximately 11 cycles and used multiplex TRBV1-TRBV30 forward primers together with a Cbeta reverse primer. The public sequencing data were trimmed at Q25 with fastp and processed into clonotypes with MiXCR by TCRdb, which kept only in-frame beta chains. A single entry per CDR3 protein holds the most common genes and DNA from its merged rows. Within this sample are around 330,000 distinct CDR3 sequences, with approximately 58% of them counted one time only. The ten top clones hold approximately 15% of the sample.

The sequenced material came from peripheral blood. The receptors here all came from a young woman with primary liver carcinoma and hepatitis B virus infection.

There are a few counts of this clonotype. The chain recombines TRBV4-1 with TRBJ2-5; 14 bases line up with TRBD2. CDR3 length equals 17 residues. From germline, CDR1 is MGHRA and CDR2 YSYEKL. Germline trimming cut 4 bases from V and 5 bases from J; bases unmatched to any gene: 9. As DNA, the CDR3 is TGCGCCAGCAGCCGAGGGACTAGCGGGAGCGCGGGTGAGACCCAGTACTTC. Encoded protein: CASSRGTSGSAGETQYF.

This clonotype showed up just a few times. Possible read error: a much larger clone is one base away. The rearrangement uses TRBV11-2 and TRBJ2-2, with D possibly being TRBD1 (5 bases). The CDR3 length is 16 residues. V shed 5 bases and J shed 1 base, with 14 bases lying between them. The germline gives CDR1 SGHAT, CDR2 FQNNGV. In DNA, the CDR3 is TGTGCCAGCAGCCCCGGCAGGGCTCTGAACACCGGGGAGCTGTTTTTT. Encoded protein: CASSPGRALNTGELFF.

This clonotype is a singleton in its sample. This may be a read error, as it is one base from a much larger clone. This is likely a read error, given that the CDR3 carries no conserved phenylalanine or tryptophan at its end. In DNA, the CDR3 is TGTGCCACCCAGTTCGGACAGGACTATGGCTACACCCTC. Translating gives CATQFGQDYGYTL. The rearrangement uses TRBV10-3 and TRBJ1-2, with 7 bases fitting TRBD1. J was trimmed by 3 bases and V by 10 bases; bases with no gene match: 8. This CDR3 region has 13 residues. From germline, CDR1 is ENHRY and CDR2 SYGVKD.

This clonotype was counted only a few times. The CDR3: CASSGDRGQSGANVLTF. The CDR3 DNA reads TGTGCCAGCAGCGGGGACAGGGGCCAATCTGGGGCCAACGTCCTGACTTTC. The V and J genes are TRBV5-4 and TRBJ2-6; 10 positions agree with TRBD1. From germline, CDR1 is SGHNT and CDR2 YYREEE (reference sequence). This CDR3 contains 17 residues. Germline trimming cut 4 bases from V and 1 base from J; bases unmatched to any gene: 5.

As to this clonotype: One junction end disagrees with the germline gene, perhaps due to a read error. The chain joins TRBV11-2 to TRBJ2-7, with D maybe TRBD1 (5 bases). Germline V CDR1 and CDR2: SGHAT, FQNNGV. The CDR3 has 15 residues. CDR3 sequence reads: CASSVGVQGKYEQYF. In DNA, the CDR3 is TGTGCTAGCAGCGTAGGAGTCCAGGGAAAGTACGAGCAGTACTTC.

In its sample, this clonotype was seen many times. This chain links TRBV29-1 with TRBJ1-3; D gene ambiguous. The CDR3 has 13 residues. CDR1 is SQVTM and CDR2 is ANQGSEA in the germline V gene. The V and J ends lost 4 bases and 3 bases respectively, with 10 bases between them. CDR3 residues: CSVARDLGNTIYF. As DNA, the CDR3 is TGCAGCGTTGCTCGAGATCTTGGAAACACCATATATTTT.

As regards this clonotype: One end of the junction does not line up with germline, which may come from a read error. The chain is built from TRBV29-1 and TRBJ1-1; D is uncertain. In germline, CDR1 is SQVTM, CDR2 ANQGSEA. The CDR3 consists of 13 residues. In DNA form, the CDR3 reads TGCAGTGTTGGTCTGCACCAGAACACTGAAGCTTCCTTT. Its translation is CSVGLHQNTEASF.

On this clonotype: A clone one base away is much larger, so this may be a read error. The chain couples TRBV6-6 to TRBJ2-5, with D maybe TRBD2 (6 bases). CDR3 length: 16 amino acids. The V gene's germline CDR1 is MNHNY and CDR2 SVGAGI (reference sequence). The CDR3: CTSSYGAGPIQETQYF. CDR3 nucleotides: TGTACCAGCAGTTACGGGGCGGGACCGATACAAGAGACCCAGTACTTC.

Details on this clonotype: A much bigger clone sits one base away, suggesting this may be a read error. Here the CDR3 DNA reads TGCGGCGCCCGGGGTCCAGGGACGAGCACAGATACGCAGTATTTT. Translating it yields CGARGPGTSTDTQYF. V usage is TRBV29-1 and J usage is TRBJ2-3, with D possibly called TRBD1 or TRBD2 (5 bases each). Germline V gene lookup returns CDR1 SQVTM and CDR2 ANQGSEA. This CDR3 has 15 residues.

A remark on this clonotype: One end of the junction varies from germline; a read error may be responsible. This chain uses TRBV29-1 with TRBJ2-1; 14 nucleotides agree with TRBD2. The CDR3 loop spans 15 amino acids. Germline V CDR1 and CDR2: SQVTM, ANQGSEA. The CDR3 coding sequence is TGCGGCGTTAGACTAGCGGGAGGGCGAATCCTTGAGCAGTTCTTC. It translates to CGVRLAGGRILEQFF.